This T cell receptor beta chain is drawn from a study of blood T cell repertoires in COVID-19 (dated by TCRdb to about 2020). Study-wide context: Samples from collaborators originated in the United States, Italy and Spain and spanned both the acute and convalescent phases of COVID-19. A freely available public database, intended as a resource for researchers studying the immune response to SARS-CoV-2, is where the repertoires were released. Samples came from the ongoing ImmuneRACE study (first 160 participants) plus 1,254 subjects from 6 global collaborators. A de-identified subject ID, COVID-19 status, age in years and sex were almost always included in the sample metadata. The dataset comprised deeply sampled blood TCRbeta repertoires from subjects exposed to, actively infected with, or recovered from COVID-19. The prospective study material was composed of cDNA or gDNA derived from T cells, B-cell-depleted T cells, or PBMCs. Where HLA class I and class II types were available, the types were taken from metadata supplied by the sample provider, not from assay-based typing.

Concerning this clone itself: This receptor's antigen is unknown. Base qualities are not recorded, but no much larger clone differs from it by a single base.

Study-wide findings and limitations: How much clinical and demographic metadata was included differed by source and by participant, and the metadata was provided uncurated.

Whole blood was collected in K2EDTA tubes by collaborating institutions according to the institutions' own protocols. For TCRbeta analysis, collaborators shipped samples in one of three forms: frozen whole blood, isolated PBMCs, or DNA extracted from either of those sample types. TCRbeta CDR3 regions were amplified from genomic DNA by means of the immunoSEQ Assay, a bias-controlled multiplex PCR. The original methods were these. The number of nucleated cells in each sample was estimated from the amplification of reference gene primers within the assay. Sequence reads were collapsed and filtered to measure the absolute abundance of every unique TCRbeta CDR3 rearrangement. For each sample, productive Simpson clonality was calculated by taking the square root of Simpson's diversity index across productive rearrangements. The immuneACCESS repertoire file appears here via TCRdb, limited to in-frame rearrangements. These files lack a portion of the clones; in checked studies, under half of the deficit traces to unresolved V genes, and the cause of the others is not known. V and J calls and clone size are given by that table; D and trimming were obtained from the DNA. The sample has some 220,000 clones on record, 70% to 90% of them singletons. Jointly, the top ten make up about 4% of the sample.

The CDR1 and CDR2 encoded by the germline V gene are LGHNA and YNFKEQ. Between the V and J ends, shortened by 4 bases and 3 bases respectively, the junction contains 9 bases. The CDR3 sequence holds 13 residues, the cysteine and phenylalanine included. Left in the record is the CDR3 DNA by itself, 39 bases read in frame from the first base. Here the chain combines TRBV4-2 and TRBJ1-1, with TRBD1 perhaps the D gene, on 5 matching bases. This clonotype originated in a man aged 45 to 65 with acute or convalescent COVID-19. Specimen: peripheral blood. This receptor carries the CDR3 CASSPDSYTEAFF. The nucleotide sequence reads as follows: TGTGCCAGCAGCCCTGACAGTTACACTGAAGCTTTCTTT.